Listed below are T cell receptor beta chains from one sample, sequenced in a study of T-cell memory formation after mild COVID-19. TCRdb re-analysed the 5' RACE reads in MiXCR, keeping a single row per CDR3 protein. Here the sample spans roughly 80,000 distinct CDR3 sequences, more than 20% being singletons. The sample taken for sequencing was PBMCs or a T cell subset sorted from them (not recorded which). These receptors came from a man aged 18-30 years who had mild COVID-19 (a few samples of this study predate the infection). Cell type and time point are not known. Each CDR3 is given with its conserved first and last residue. Fields, in order: J gene, V gene, CDR3 protein.

j_gene: TRBJ2-5; v_gene: TRBV5-1; CDR3aa: CASRHRTGGLETQYF
j_gene: TRBJ2-7; v_gene: TRBV9; CDR3aa: CASSVGGGPTYEQYF
j_gene: TRBJ1-1; v_gene: TRBV6-6; CDR3aa: CASSLQELNTEAFF
j_gene: TRBJ1-5; v_gene: TRBV20-1; CDR3aa: CSARDLGRRGQPQHF
j_gene: TRBJ1-1; v_gene: TRBV7-2; CDR3aa: CASRGGGWELEAFF
j_gene: TRBJ2-1; v_gene: TRBV29-1; CDR3aa: CSVVRGLGHNEQFF
j_gene: TRBJ2-2; v_gene: TRBV4-1; CDR3aa: CASSQAYGELFF
j_gene: TRBJ1-1; v_gene: TRBV7-9; CDR3aa: CASRLQNTEAFF
j_gene: TRBJ2-1; v_gene: TRBV25-1; CDR3aa: CASSGANEQFF
j_gene: TRBJ2-2; v_gene: TRBV4-1; CDR3aa: CASSTFPVQGGVNTGELFF
j_gene: TRBJ1-1; v_gene: TRBV5-1; CDR3aa: CASRRGTNTEAFF
j_gene: TRBJ2-7; v_gene: TRBV7-6; CDR3aa: CASSLGQEAQYF
j_gene: TRBJ2-6; v_gene: TRBV7-2; CDR3aa: CASSPLPSGANVLTF
j_gene: TRBJ2-3; v_gene: TRBV7-2; CDR3aa: CASSPSKPDTQYF
j_gene: TRBJ2-7; v_gene: TRBV5-1; CDR3aa: CASSLEGTGSDEQYF
j_gene: TRBJ1-1; v_gene: TRBV20-1; CDR3aa: CSARDGDTYTEAFF